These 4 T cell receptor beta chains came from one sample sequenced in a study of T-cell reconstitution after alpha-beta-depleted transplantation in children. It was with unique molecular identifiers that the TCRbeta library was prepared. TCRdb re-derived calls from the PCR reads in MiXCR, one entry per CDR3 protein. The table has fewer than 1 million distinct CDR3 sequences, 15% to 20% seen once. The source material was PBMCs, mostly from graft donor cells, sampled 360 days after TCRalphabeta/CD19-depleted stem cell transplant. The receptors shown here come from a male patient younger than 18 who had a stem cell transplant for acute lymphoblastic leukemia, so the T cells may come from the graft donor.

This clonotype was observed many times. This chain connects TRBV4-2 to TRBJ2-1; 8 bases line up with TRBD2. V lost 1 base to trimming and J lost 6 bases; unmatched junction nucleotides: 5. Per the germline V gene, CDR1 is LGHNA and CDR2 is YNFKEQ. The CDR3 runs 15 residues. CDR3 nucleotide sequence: TGTGCCAGCAGCCAAGCCAGCGGGAGATCCAATGAGCAGTTCTTC. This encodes CASSQASGRSNEQFF.

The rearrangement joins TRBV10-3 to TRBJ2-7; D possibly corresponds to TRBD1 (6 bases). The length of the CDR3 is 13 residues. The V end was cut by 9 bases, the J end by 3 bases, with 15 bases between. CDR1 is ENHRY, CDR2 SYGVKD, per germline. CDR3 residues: CAIGQFIRYEQYF. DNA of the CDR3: TGTGCCATTGGACAGTTTATTCGCTACGAGCAGTACTTC.

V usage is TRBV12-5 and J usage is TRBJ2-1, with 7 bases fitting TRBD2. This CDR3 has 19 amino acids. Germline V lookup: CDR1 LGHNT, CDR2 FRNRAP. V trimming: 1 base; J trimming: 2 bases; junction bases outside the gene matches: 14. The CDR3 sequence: CASGLGLPPASGAYNEQFF. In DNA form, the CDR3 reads TGTGCTAGTGGTTTGGGCCTACCCCCGGCTAGCGGAGCCTACAATGAGCAGTTCTTC.

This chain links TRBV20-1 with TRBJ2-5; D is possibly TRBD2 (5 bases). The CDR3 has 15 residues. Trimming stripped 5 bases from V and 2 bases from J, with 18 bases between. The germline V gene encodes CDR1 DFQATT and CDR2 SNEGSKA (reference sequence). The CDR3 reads CSALPLRLKQETQYF. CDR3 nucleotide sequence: TGCAGTGCTCTCCCCCTCCGACTAAAACAAGAGACCCAGTACTTC.